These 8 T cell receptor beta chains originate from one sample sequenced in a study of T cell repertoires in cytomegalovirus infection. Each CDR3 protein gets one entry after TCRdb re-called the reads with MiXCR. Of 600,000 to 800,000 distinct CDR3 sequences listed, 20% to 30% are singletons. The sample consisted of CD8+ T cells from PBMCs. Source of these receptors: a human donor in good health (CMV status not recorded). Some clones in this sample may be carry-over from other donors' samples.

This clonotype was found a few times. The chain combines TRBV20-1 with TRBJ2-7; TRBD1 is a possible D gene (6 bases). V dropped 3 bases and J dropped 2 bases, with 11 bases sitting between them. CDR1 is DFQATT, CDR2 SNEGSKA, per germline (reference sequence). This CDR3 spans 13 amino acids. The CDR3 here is CSAREDRTYEQYV. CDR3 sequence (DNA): TGCAGTGCTAGGGAGGACAGAACCTACGAGCAGTACGTC.

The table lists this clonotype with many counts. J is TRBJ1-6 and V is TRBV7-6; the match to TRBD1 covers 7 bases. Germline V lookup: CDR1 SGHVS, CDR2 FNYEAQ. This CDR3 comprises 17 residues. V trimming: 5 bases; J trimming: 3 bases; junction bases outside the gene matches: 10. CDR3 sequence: CASSQKAGDSYNSPLHF. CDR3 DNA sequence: TGTGCCAGCAGCCAAAAGGCGGGGGACAGCTATAATTCACCCCTCCACTTT.

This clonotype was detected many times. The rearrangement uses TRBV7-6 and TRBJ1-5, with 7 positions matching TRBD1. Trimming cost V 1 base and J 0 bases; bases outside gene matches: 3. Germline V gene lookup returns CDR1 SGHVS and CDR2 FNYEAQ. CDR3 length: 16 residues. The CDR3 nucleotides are TGTGCCAGCAGCTTAGGTGACAGGGCTAGCAATCAGCCCCAGCATTTT. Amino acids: CASSLGDRASNQPQHF.

The CDR3 nucleotides read TGTGCCAGCAGCTTAGGCGGGGTTGTCTACGAGCAGTACGTC. Translated: CASSLGGVVYEQYV. The chain is built from TRBV7-6 and TRBJ2-7; D perhaps matches TRBD2 (6 bases). Per germline, CDR1 SGHVS and CDR2 FNYEAQ. The ends were cut back, 1 base at V and 3 bases at J, with 10 bases in the middle. The CDR3 runs 14 residues.

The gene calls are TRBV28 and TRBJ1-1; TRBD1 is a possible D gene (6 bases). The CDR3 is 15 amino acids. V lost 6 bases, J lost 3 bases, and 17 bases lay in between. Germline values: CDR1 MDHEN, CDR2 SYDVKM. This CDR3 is CASRFWGARDTEAFF. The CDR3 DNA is TGTGCCAGCAGGTTTTGGGGGGCGAGGGACACTGAAGCTTTCTTT.

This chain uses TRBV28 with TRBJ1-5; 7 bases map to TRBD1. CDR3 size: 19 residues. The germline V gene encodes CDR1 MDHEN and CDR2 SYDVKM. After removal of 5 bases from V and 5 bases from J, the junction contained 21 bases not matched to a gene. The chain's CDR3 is CASSGNRLTGMGQYQPQHF. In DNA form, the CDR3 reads TGTGCCAGCAGTGGCAACAGGTTGACAGGGATGGGTCAATATCAGCCCCAGCATTTT. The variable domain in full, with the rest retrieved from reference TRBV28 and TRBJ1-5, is DVKVTQSSRYLVKRTGEKVFLECVQDMDHENMFWYRQDPGLGLRLIYFSYDVKMKEKGDIPEGYSVSREKKERFSLILESASTNQTSMYLCASSGNRLTGMGQYQPQHFGDGTRLSIL.

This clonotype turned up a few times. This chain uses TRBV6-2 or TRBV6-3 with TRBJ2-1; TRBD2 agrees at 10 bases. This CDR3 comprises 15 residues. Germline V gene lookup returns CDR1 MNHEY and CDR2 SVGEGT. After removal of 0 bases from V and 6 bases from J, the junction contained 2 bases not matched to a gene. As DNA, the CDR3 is TGTGCCAGCAGTTACTCCCTAGCGGGGGTCAATGAGCAGTTCTTC. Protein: CASSYSLAGVNEQFF.

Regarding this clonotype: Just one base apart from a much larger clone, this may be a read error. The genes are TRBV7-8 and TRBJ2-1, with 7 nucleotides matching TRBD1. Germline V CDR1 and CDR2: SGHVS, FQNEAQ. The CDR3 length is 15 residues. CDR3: CANSFPGQPYNEQFF. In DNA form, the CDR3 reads TGTGCCAACAGCTTCCCGGGACAGCCGTACAATGAGCAGTTCTTC. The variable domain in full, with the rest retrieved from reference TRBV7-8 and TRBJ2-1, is GAGVSQSPRYKVAKRGQDVALRCDPISGHVSLFWYQQALGQGPEFLTYFQNEAQLDKSGLPSDRFFAERPEGSVSTLKIQRTQQEDSAVYLCANSFPGQPYNEQFFGPGTRLTVL.